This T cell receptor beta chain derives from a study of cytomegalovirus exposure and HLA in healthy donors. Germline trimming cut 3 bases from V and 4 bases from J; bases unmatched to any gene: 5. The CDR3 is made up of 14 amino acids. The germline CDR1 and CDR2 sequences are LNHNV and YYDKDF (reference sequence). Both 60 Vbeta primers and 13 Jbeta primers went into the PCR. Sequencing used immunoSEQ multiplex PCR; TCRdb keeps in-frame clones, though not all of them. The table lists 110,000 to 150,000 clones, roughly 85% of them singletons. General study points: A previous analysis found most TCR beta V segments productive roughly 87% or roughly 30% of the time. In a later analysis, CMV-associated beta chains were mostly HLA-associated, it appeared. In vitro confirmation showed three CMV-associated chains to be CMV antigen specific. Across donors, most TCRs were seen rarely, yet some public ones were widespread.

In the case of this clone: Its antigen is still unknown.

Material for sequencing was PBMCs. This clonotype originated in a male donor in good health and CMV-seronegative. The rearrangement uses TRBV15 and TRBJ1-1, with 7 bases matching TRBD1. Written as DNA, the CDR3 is TGTGCCACCAGCAGGGGGACAGTTGGCACTGAAGCTTTCTTT. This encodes CATSRGTVGTEAFF.